The sequence of this T cell receptor beta chain was determined in a study of blood T cell repertoires in COVID-19. Background on the study: The study drew acute and convalescent COVID-19 samples from the United States, Italy and Spain. T cells, B-cell-depleted T cells, or PBMCs supplied cDNA or gDNA.

Trimming removed 4 bases from V and 5 bases from J, with 9 bases in between. The CDR3 covers 13 residues. Germline V lookup: CDR1 ENHRY, CDR2 SYGVKD. Seattle patients were enrolled while actively infected and followed longitudinally. Source study methods: Estimation of nucleated cell counts was performed using reference gene primer amplification. TCRdb's copy holds only in-frame clones and misses some; the assay was immunoSEQ multiplex PCR. The V and J calls and the clone size are those of that table, but D and trimming were determined from the DNA. The top ten hold more than 3.5% of the sample, which has about 96,000 clones, approximately 90% seen once.

Source material: peripheral blood. This chain connects TRBV10-3 to TRBJ2-1; no firm D call. The clonotype was recovered from a human donor with COVID-19, enrolled during active disease. The donor label of this sample is uncertain. The CDR3 nucleotides read TGTGCCATCAGTGGCCGCGAGGACAATGAGCAGTTCTTC. Translating gives CAISGREDNEQFF.